This T cell receptor (beta chain) was identified in a study of shared clonotypes between healthy human individuals. V gave up 8 bases and J gave up 1 base, with 11 bases separating them. This CDR3 is 12 amino acids long. Germline V gene data show CDR1 as SQVTM and CDR2 as ANQGSEA. Each replicate PCR on the sorted subsets used approximately 180 ng DNA (about 30,000 T cell genomes). Libraries were prepared by immunoSEQ multiplex PCR; TCRdb keeps only in-frame clonotypes and omits some of them. This table holds 2 million to 2.5 million clones, around 93% found once. Specimen: naive CD4+ T cells from PBMCs. The sample's subset: CD45RA+ positively selected. The V call is TRBV29-1, the J call TRBJ2-5; either TRBD1 or TRBD2 may supply D (6 bases each). The TCR was taken from a man younger than 35 in good health. Some clones in this sample may be carry-over from other donors' samples. The chain's CDR3 is CSYKGGQETQYF. CDR3 DNA: TGCAGCTATAAGGGGGGCCAAGAGACCCAGTACTTC.